A single T cell receptor (beta chain) is shown here with its context. This specimen belongs to a study of cytomegalovirus exposure and HLA in healthy donors. Per the germline V gene, CDR1 is SEHNR and CDR2 is FQNEAQ (reference sequence). The CDR3 has 12 amino acids. J lost 5 bases, V lost 7 bases, and 2 bases had no gene match. PCR was performed using 60 Vbeta and 13 Jbeta primers. Assay used: immunoSEQ multiplex PCR; TCRdb lists only in-frame clones, some missing. The table lists roughly 120,000 clones, around 77% of them singletons. The sequenced material came from PBMCs. The sequence was obtained from a man aged 18 to 29 in good health and CMV-seropositive. The rearrangement links TRBV7-9 to TRBJ2-5; the match to TRBD1 covers 9 bases. The CDR3 spells CASTDRGETQYF. The CDR3 region has the DNA TGTGCCAGCACAGACAGGGGGGAGACCCAGTACTTC.